The present TCR beta chain was sequenced within a study of regulatory T cells in long-lasting Graves disease. Time point specified: persistent/refractory GD, antithyroid drugs over 5 years with positive TRAb. PBMCs were the source of the RNA used for TCR sequencing. Graves' disease was diagnosed by American Thyroid Association guidelines. The patient group derived from an endocrinology department in Xi'an, China. TCR beta libraries were built with iRepertoire HTBI primers and Arm-PCR of CDR3 regions. TCRdb redid the calling of the multiplex PCR reads with MiXCR, one entry per CDR3 protein. The data hold some 280,000 distinct CDR3 sequences, with 20% to 25% observed a single time. Study results and caveats: Accuracy was possibly reduced by small sample size. New patients shared 750 to 1,000 public clonotypes, fewer than the approximately 2,500 shared by persistent patients.

The CDR3 sequence is 13 residues long. The germline V gene encodes CDR1 SGHDT and CDR2 YYEEEE. Trimming removed 4 bases from V and 3 bases from J, with 10 bases in between. This clonotype was recorded many times. Its target is unknown. Material: peripheral blood mononuclear cells (PBMCs), obtained when the disease was refractory, from a patient treated with antithyroid drugs. The chain couples TRBV5-6 to TRBJ1-1, with a weak D call TRBD1 (5 bases). The TCR sequence derives from a female donor with Graves disease. This chain's CDR3 is CASSAIGDTEAFF. CDR3 in DNA: TGTGCCAGCAGCGCAATAGGGGACACTGAAGCTTTCTTT.